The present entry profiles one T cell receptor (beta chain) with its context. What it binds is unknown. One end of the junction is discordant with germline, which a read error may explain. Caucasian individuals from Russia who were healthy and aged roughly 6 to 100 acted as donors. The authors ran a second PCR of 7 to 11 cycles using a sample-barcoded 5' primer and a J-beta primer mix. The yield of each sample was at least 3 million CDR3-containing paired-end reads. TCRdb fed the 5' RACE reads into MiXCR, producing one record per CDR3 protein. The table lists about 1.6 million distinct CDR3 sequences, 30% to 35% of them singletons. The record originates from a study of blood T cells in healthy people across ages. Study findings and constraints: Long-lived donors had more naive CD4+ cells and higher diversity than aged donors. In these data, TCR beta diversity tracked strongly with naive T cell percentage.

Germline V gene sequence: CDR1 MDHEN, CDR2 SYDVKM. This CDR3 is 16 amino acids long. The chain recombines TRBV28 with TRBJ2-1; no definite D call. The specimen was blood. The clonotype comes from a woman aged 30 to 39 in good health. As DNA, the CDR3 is TGTGCCAGCAGTCAAACCTCAGAAGGAACCTACAATGGGCAGTTCTTC. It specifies CASSQTSEGTYNGQFF.